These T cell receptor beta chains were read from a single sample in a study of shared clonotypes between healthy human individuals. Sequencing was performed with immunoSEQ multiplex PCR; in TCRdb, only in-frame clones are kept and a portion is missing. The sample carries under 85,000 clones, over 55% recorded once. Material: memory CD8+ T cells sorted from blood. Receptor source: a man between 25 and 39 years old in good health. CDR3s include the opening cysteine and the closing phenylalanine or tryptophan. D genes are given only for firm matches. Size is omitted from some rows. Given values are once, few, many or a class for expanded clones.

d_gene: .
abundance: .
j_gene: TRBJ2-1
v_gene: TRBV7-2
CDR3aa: CASSLDSRWSEQFF
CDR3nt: TGTGCCAGCAGCTTAGATAGCAGGTGGAGTGAGCAGTTCTTC

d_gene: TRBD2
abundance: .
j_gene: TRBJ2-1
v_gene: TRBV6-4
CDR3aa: CASSESSGRFDEQFF
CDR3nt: TGTGCCAGCAGTGAATCTAGCGGGAGGTTCGATGAGCAGTTCTTC

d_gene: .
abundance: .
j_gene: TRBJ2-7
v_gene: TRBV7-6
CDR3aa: CASSPSNSYEQYF
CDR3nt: TGTGCCAGCAGCCCCTCCAATTCCTACGAGCAGTACTTC

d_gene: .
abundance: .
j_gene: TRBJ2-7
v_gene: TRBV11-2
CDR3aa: CASSLVNYEQYF
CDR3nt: TGTGCCAGCAGCTTAGTTAACTACGAGCAGTACTTC

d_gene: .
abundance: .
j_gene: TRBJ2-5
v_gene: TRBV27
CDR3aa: CASSLLGPEETQYF
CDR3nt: TGTGCCAGCAGTTTATTGGGGCCGGAAGAGACCCAGTACTTC

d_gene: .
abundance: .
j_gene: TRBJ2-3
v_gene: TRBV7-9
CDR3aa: CASERFTDTQYF
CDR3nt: TGTGCCAGCGAGCGGTTCACAGATACGCAGTATTTT

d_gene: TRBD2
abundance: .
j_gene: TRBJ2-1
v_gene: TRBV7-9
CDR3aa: CASSATRGGGYRSYNEQFF
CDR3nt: TGTGCCAGCAGCGCTACCCGTGGGGGGGGTTATCGTTCCTACAATGAGCAGTTCTTC

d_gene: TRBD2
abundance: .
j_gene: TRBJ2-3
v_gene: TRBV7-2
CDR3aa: CASSWGLAGGAGDTQYF
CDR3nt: TGTGCCAGCAGCTGGGGACTAGCGGGAGGAGCAGGAGATACGCAGTATTTT

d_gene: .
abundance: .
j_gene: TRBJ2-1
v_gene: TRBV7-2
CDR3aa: CASSLMSWVGEQFF
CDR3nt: TGTGCCAGCAGCCTCATGTCCTGGGTAGGTGAGCAGTTCTTC

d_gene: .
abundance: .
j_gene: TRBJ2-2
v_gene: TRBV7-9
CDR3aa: CASSQDGSGELFF
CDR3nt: TGTGCCAGCAGCCAGGACGGCTCCGGGGAGCTGTTTTTT

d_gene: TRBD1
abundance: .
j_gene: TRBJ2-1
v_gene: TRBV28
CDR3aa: CASSFILVGDRSYNEQFF
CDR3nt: TGTGCCAGCAGTTTTATTTTGGTAGGGGACAGGTCCTACAATGAGCAGTTCTTC

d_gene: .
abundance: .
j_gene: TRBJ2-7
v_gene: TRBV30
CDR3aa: CAWSIVAYEQYF
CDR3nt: TGTGCCTGGAGTATAGTAGCTTACGAGCAGTACTTC

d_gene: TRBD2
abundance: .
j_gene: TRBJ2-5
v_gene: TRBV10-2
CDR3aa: CASREPTSGYPETQYF
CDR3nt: TGCGCCAGCAGGGAACCGACTAGCGGGTACCCAGAGACCCAGTACTTC

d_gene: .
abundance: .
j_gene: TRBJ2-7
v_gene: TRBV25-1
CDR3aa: CASSAKDPDRQNEQYF
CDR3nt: TGTGCCAGCAGTGCCAAAGATCCGGACAGACAAAACGAGCAGTACTTC

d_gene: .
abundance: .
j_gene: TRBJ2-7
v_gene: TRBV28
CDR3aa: CASSSMMDYEQYF
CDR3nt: TGTGCCAGCAGTTCAATGATGGACTACGAGCAGTACTTC

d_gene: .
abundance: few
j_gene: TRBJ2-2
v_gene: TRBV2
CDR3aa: CASSDLMGLNTGELFF
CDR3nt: TGTGCCAGCAGTGATTTAATGGGCTTGAACACCGGGGAGCTGTTTTTT

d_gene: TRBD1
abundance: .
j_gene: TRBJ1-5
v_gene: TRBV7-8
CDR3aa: CASTMTGSSNQPQHF
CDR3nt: TGTGCCAGCACCATGACAGGGTCGAGCAATCAGCCCCAGCATTTT

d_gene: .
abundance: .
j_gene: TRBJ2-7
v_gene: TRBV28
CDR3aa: CGTGAVTYEQYF
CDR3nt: TGTGGAACCGGGGCCGTGACCTACGAGCAGTACTTC

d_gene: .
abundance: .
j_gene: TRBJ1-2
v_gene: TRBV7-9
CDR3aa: CASSSARLSYGYTF
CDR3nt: TGTGCCAGCAGCTCCGCACGACTGTCCTATGGCTACACCTTC

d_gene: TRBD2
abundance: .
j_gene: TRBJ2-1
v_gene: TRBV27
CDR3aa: CASRTSGRGNEQFF
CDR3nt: TGTGCCAGCAGGACTAGCGGGAGGGGCAATGAGCAGTTCTTC

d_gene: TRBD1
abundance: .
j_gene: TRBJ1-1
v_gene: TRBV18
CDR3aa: CASSTHRQGIISEAFF
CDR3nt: TGTGCCAGCTCAACGCATAGACAGGGAATAATATCTGAAGCTTTCTTT

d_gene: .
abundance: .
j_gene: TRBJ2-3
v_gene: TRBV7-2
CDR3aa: CASSEYGVPVTDTQYF
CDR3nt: TGTGCCAGCAGCGAGTACGGAGTCCCTGTCACAGATACGCAGTATTTT

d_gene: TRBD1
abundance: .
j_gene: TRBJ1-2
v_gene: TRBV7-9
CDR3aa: CASSYGTGDRVGGYTF
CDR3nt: TGTGCCAGCAGCTATGGGACAGGGGATCGTGTAGGTGGCTACACCTTC

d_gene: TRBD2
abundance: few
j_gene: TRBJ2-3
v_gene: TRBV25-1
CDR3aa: CASSDPIAGVDDTQYF
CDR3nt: TGTGCCAGCAGTGACCCTATTGCGGGAGTTGATGATACGCAGTATTTT

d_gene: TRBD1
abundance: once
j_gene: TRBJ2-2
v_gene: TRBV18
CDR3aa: CASSPRDSGTGELFF
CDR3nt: TGTGCCAGCTCACCAAGGGACAGTGGCACCGGGGAGCTGTTTTTT

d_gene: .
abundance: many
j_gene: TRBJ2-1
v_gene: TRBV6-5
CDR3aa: CASSYVGDPNEQFF
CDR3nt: TGTGCCAGCAGTTACGTAGGCGACCCTAATGAGCAGTTCTTC

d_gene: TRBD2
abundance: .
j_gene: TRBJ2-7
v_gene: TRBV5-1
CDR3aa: CASSPTLRTRGGEQYF
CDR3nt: TGCGCCAGCAGCCCTACTCTGCGGACTAGAGGTGGCGAGCAGTACTTC

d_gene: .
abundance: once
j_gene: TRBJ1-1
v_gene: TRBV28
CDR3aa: CASRPREGEAFF
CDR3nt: TGTGCCAGCAGGCCCAGGGAAGGTGAAGCTTTCTTT

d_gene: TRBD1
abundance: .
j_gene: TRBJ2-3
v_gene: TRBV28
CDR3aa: CASPPGETGLTDTQYF
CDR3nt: TGTGCCAGTCCCCCCGGCGAGACAGGGCTCACAGATACGCAGTATTTT

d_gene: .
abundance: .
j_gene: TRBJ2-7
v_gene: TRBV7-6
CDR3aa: CASSLAVNSYEQYF
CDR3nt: TGTGCCAGCAGCTTAGCTGTCAACTCCTACGAGCAGTACTTC

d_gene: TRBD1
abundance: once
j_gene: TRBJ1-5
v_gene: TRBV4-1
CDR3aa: CASSQETGVGGNQPQHF
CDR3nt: TGCGCCAGCAGCCAAGAGACAGGGGTCGGTGGCAATCAGCCCCAGCATTTT

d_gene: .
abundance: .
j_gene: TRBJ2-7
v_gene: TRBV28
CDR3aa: CASSLTVYEQYF
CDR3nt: TGTGCCAGCAGTTTGACCGTGTACGAGCAGTACTTC

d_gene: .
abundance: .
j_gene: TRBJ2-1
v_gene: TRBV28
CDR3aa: CASSWGVHEQFF
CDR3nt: TGTGCCAGCAGTTGGGGGGTCCATGAGCAGTTCTTC

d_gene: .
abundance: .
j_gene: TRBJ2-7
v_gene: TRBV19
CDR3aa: CASSIRQDGHEQYF
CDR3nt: TGTGCCAGTAGTATAAGACAGGACGGCCACGAGCAGTACTTC

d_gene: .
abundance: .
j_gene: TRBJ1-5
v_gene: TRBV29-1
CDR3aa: CSVGGNSNQPQHF
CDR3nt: TGCAGCGTTGGGGGGAATAGCAATCAGCCCCAGCATTTT

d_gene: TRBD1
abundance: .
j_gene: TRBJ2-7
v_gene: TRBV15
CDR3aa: CATSSQGTGFEQYF
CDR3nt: TGTGCCACCAGCAGCCAAGGGACAGGGTTCGAGCAGTACTTC

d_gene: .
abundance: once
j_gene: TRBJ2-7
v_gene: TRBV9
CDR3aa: CASSVESSYEQYF
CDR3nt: TGTGCCAGCAGCGTAGAAAGCTCCTACGAGCAGTACTTC

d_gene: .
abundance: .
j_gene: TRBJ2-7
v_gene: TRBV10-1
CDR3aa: CASSESAGLQYF
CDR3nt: TGCGCCAGCAGTGAGTCAGCAGGGCTTCAGTACTTC

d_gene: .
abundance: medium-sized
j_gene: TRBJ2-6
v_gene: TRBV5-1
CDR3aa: CASSLEDTNVLTF
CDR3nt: TGCGCCAGCAGCTTGGAGGACACGAACGTCCTGACTTTC

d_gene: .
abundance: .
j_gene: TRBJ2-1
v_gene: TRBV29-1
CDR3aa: CSVEIQNEQFF
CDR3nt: TGCAGCGTTGAAATCCAAAATGAGCAGTTCTTC

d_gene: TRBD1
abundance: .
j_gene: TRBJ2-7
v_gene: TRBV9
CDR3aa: CASSRTGVLWEQYF
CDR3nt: TGTGCCAGCAGCCGGACAGGGGTACTTTGGGAGCAGTACTTC

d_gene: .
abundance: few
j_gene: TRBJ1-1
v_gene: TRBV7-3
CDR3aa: CASSLQGRTEAFF
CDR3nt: TGTGCCAGCAGCTTACAGGGACGGACTGAAGCTTTCTTT

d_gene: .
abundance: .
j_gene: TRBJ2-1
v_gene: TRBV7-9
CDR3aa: CASTPRVGTRGYNEQFF
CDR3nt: TGTGCCAGCACCCCCCGGGTTGGGACTCGCGGGTACAATGAGCAGTTCTTC

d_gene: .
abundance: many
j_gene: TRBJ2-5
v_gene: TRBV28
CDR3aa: CASSFFAGTSETQYF
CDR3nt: TGTGCCAGCAGTTTCTTCGCAGGGACGTCTGAGACCCAGTACTTC

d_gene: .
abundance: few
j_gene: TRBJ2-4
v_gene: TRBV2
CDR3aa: CASRETSGKNIQYF
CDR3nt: TGTGCCAGCAGGGAGACGAGTGGCAAAAACATTCAGTACTTC

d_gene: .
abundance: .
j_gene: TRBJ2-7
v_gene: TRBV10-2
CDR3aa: CASSAFSSYEQYF
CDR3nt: TGCGCCAGCAGCGCTTTCAGCTCCTACGAGCAGTACTTC

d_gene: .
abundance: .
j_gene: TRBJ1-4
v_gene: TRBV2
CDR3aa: CASTRTVDEKLFF
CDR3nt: TGTGCCAGCACTCGGACGGTCGATGAAAAACTGTTTTTT

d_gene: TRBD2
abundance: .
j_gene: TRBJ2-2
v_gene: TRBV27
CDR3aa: CASSSLAGGFLTGELFF
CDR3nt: TGTGCCAGCAGTTCCCTAGCGGGAGGCTTCCTTACCGGGGAGCTGTTTTTT